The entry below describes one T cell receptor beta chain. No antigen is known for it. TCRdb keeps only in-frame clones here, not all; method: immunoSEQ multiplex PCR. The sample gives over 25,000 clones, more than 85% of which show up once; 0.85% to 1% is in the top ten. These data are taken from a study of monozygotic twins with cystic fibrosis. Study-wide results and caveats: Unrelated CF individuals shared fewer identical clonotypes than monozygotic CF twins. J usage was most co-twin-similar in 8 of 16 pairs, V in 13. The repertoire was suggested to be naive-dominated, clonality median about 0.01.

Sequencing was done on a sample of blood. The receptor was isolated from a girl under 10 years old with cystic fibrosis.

CDR3 residues: CASSLVGGATDTQYF. Here the CDR3 DNA reads TGTGCCAGCAGCTTAGTCGGGGGGGCCACGGATACGCAGTATTTT. This chain connects TRBV7-2 to TRBJ2-3; TRBD2 matches at 8 bases. The ends lost 1 base at V and 6 bases at J; junction bases unmatched: 6. This CDR3 has 15 residues. Looked up from germline, CDR1 is SGHTA and CDR2 is FQGNSA.